This T cell receptor beta chain originates from a study of blood T cell repertoires in COVID-19. Trimming took 4 bases from V and 4 from J, leaving 8 bases between them. The CDR3 sequence is 13 residues long. Germline lookup yields CDR1 SGHRS and CDR2 YFSETQ. Here immunoSEQ multiplex PCR was the method, and the copy in TCRdb shows in-frame clones only, minus some. The sample has over 150,000 clones; around 80% are singletons. This receptor was taken from a woman aged 60 to 75 who had recovered from COVID-19. Sequenced input: PBMCs or T cells enriched from blood (not recorded which). The chain joins TRBV5-1 to TRBJ2-2; D may be TRBD1 (5 bases). The CDR3 DNA reads as TGCGCCAGCAGCAGCAGGGTCACCGGGGAGCTGTTTTTT. This encodes CASSSRVTGELFF.